The text below deals with one TCR beta chain. This record comes from a study of blood T cell repertoires in COVID-19. Study in general: Whether acute or convalescent, the COVID-19 samples came from the United States, Italy and Spain. Nucleic acid was either cDNA or gDNA, and it came from T cells, B-cell-depleted T cells, or PBMCs.

Trimming removed 3 bases at V and 2 bases at J, with 9 bases between. The CDR3 is 13 amino acids. From germline, CDR1 is SQVTM and CDR2 ANQGSEA. In Seattle, patients joined the study during active infection and were tracked longitudinally. Methods used by the authors: Reference gene primers were amplified, and this amplification served to estimate nucleated cell counts. Sequencing used immunoSEQ multiplex PCR; TCRdb keeps in-frame clones, though not all of them. V, J and clone size are those of that table, while D and trimming were read from the DNA. Here the sample spans 150,000 to 250,000 clones, roughly 83% being singletons.

J is TRBJ2-3 and V is TRBV29-1, with a weak D call TRBD2 (6 bases). Sequencing input: peripheral blood. The sequence was collected from a woman between 40 and 55 years old with COVID-19, enrolled during active disease. CDR3 region: CSVDRGNTDTQYF. For the CDR3, the DNA is TGCAGCGTTGATCGCGGGAACACAGATACGCAGTATTTT.